The clone carrying this TCR beta chain was seen a handful of times. Its antigen is unknown. The TCR cDNA carried a universal primer site and UMIs from 5'RACE template switching. From the 5' RACE reads, TCRdb called clonotypes with MiXCR, one entry per CDR3 protein. The sample lists some 150,000 distinct CDR3 sequences; roughly a tenth were seen once. Trimming removed 0 bases from V and 6 bases from J; junction bases left unmatched: 3. Germline V gives CDR1 SGHRS, CDR2 YFSETQ. The CDR3 spans 14 residues. The sample belongs to a study of T cells after yellow fever vaccination. Overall study context: Preparation of the low-cell-number fractions used SMART-Seq v4 Ultra Low Input. Whole-study findings and limits: Abundant bulk-population clonotypes could contaminate the FACS-sorted repertoires. After the booster, about 95% of CD4 and about nine tenths of CD8 primary-response clones were re-detected.

The origin of this receptor is a man aged 18 to 29 who received the YFV17D yellow fever vaccine. Sequences were derived from CD8+ T cells sorted from PBMCs, sampled 45 days after the yellow fever booster vaccination. The rearrangement uses TRBV5-1 and TRBJ2-7; 10 bases agree with TRBD1. The CDR3 spells CASSLATGGGEQYF. In nucleotides, the CDR3 is TGCGCCAGCAGCTTGGCGACAGGGGGCGGCGAGCAGTACTTC.